This is a list of T cell receptor beta chains from one sample in a study of Ad26.COV2.S vaccination and SARS-CoV-2 variants. Profiling relied on immunoSEQ multiplex PCR, and the TCRdb table lists in-frame clones only, not all of them. The table shows about 680,000 clones, with 89% occurring only once. The material sequenced was peripheral blood, taken in a trial of Ad26.COV2.S vaccine versus placebo. These receptors were taken from a person aged 18 to 65 who received the Ad26.COV2.S COVID-19 vaccine or a placebo. CDR3s include the opening cysteine and the closing phenylalanine or tryptophan. The D gene is left open where the match is weak. A row's size may be missing; if present it is once, few, many or a size class.

>TRBV3-1/TRBV3-2|TRBJ1-5|-|-
CASSQRRGKRSQPQHF
TGTGCCAGCAGTCAACGACGGGGGAAGAGGAGTCAGCCCCAGCATTTT
>TRBV19|TRBJ1-2|-|-
CASSITASNYGYTF
TGTGCCAGTAGTATTACAGCATCTAACTATGGCTACACCTTC
>TRBV7-9|TRBJ2-3|-|TRBD1
CASSSRQGAGTDTQYF
TGTGCCAGCAGCTCTCGACAGGGGGCGGGTACAGATACGCAGTATTTT
>TRBV7-9|TRBJ1-2|-|-
CASTPPRQYGYTF
TGTGCCAGCACCCCTCCTAGGCAGTATGGCTACACCTTC
>TRBV3-1/TRBV3-2|TRBJ2-5|few|-
CASSQDPGTQYF
TGTGCCAGCAGCCAAGATCCAGGGACCCAGTACTTC
>TRBV6-5|TRBJ2-7|-|-
CASSYSAVAYEQYF
TGTGCCAGCAGTTATTCTGCCGTGGCCTACGAGCAGTACTTC
>TRBV5-1|TRBJ1-1|-|TRBD1
CASSLGQGHTEAFF
TGCGCCAGCAGCTTGGGACAGGGCCACACTGAAGCTTTCTTT
>TRBV24-1|TRBJ1-2|-|TRBD1
CATSDTGQGDGYTF
TGTGCCACCAGTGACACGGGACAGGGTGATGGCTACACCTTC
>TRBV4-2|TRBJ1-1|-|-
CASSQQRTEAFF
TGTGCCAGCAGCCAACAAAGGACTGAAGCTTTCTTT
>TRBV5-1|TRBJ2-2|-|-
CASSFGGLNTGELFF
TGCGCCAGCAGCTTTGGCGGACTGAACACCGGGGAGCTGTTTTTT
>TRBV10-3|TRBJ2-6|-|-
CAITGANVLTF
TGTGCCATCACTGGGGCCAACGTCCTGACTTTC
>TRBV7-9|TRBJ2-1|once|-
CASSSQVLSYNEQFF
TGTGCCAGCAGCTCACAGGTTCTCTCCTACAATGAGCAGTTCTTC
>TRBV7-2|TRBJ2-1|few|TRBD1
CASSLSGTGGYNEQFF
TGTGCCAGCAGCTTGTCCGGGACAGGGGGTTACAATGAGCAGTTCTTC
>TRBV15|TRBJ1-2|-|TRBD1
CATSRDQVTGGEGYTF
TGTGCCACCAGCAGAGATCAAGTGACAGGGGGCGAGGGCTACACCTTC
>TRBV6-5|TRBJ2-7|-|TRBD2
CASSYTGTSGSWEQYF
TGTGCCAGCAGTTACACAGGGACTAGCGGGAGTTGGGAGCAGTACTTC
>TRBV5-6|TRBJ2-2|once|-
CASSLNPGNTGELFF
TGTGCCAGCAGCTTGAATCCAGGCAACACCGGGGAGCTGTTTTTT
>TRBV7-9|TRBJ1-1|-|-
CASSSWRGDSEAFF
TGTGCCAGCAGCTCGTGGCGGGGGGATTCTGAAGCTTTCTTT
>TRBV2|TRBJ2-1|-|-
CASSERVRLTGHSYNEQFF
TGTGCCAGCAGTGAAAGGGTGCGCCTCACAGGCCACTCCTACAATGAGCAGTTCTTC
>TRBV29-1|TRBJ2-3|-|-
CSVEGQGKDTQYF
TGCAGCGTTGAGGGGCAGGGAAAGGATACGCAGTATTTT
>TRBV10-3|TRBJ2-5|-|TRBD1
CAIGQDQETQYF
TGTGCCATCGGACAGGACCAAGAGACCCAGTACTTC
>TRBV5-1|TRBJ2-3|-|TRBD1
CASSFDGTGGLLADTQYF
TGCGCCAGCAGCTTCGACGGGACAGGGGGTTTGTTGGCAGATACGCAGTATTTT
>TRBV19|TRBJ1-1|once|-
CASSIIRGSTEAFF
TGTGCCAGTAGTATAATACGGGGATCCACTGAAGCTTTCTTT
>TRBV9|TRBJ1-1|-|-
CASSPLGGGSMNTEAFF
TGTGCCAGCAGCCCCCTCGGGGGGGGCTCTATGAACACTGAAGCTTTCTTT
>TRBV5-1|TRBJ2-2|-|-
CASNSLSAPNTGELFF
TGCGCCAGCAACTCCCTCTCGGCTCCGAACACCGGGGAGCTGTTTTTT
>TRBV5-1|TRBJ2-2|-|-
CASSLGWDRELFF
TGCGCCAGCAGCTTAGGTTGGGACCGGGAGCTGTTTTTT
>TRBV18|TRBJ1-1|-|-
CASSPIGGMNTEAFF
TGTGCCAGCTCACCTATAGGAGGGATGAACACTGAAGCTTTCTTT
>TRBV30|TRBJ2-7|few|-
CAWSRGWEPFSSYEQYF
TGTGCCTGGAGCCGAGGGTGGGAACCGTTTAGCTCCTACGAGCAGTACTTC
>TRBV7-9|TRBJ1-2|once|-
CASSPPARSGGYTF
TGTGCCAGCAGCCCCCCAGCTCGCTCGGGTGGCTACACCTTC
>TRBV19|TRBJ2-5|-|-
CASSSPGLVTQYF
TGTGCCAGTAGCTCTCCGGGGTTGGTGACCCAGTACTTC
>TRBV10-2|TRBJ1-1|-|-
CASRGLAGTEAFF
TGCGCCAGCAGGGGTTTGGCTGGCACTGAAGCTTTCTTT
>TRBV10-2|TRBJ2-7|-|TRBD2
CASSEAVAGAPYEQYF
TGCGCCAGCAGTGAGGCCGTGGCGGGAGCTCCCTACGAGCAGTACTTC
>TRBV30|TRBJ1-2|once|-
CAWSPGPGGYTF
TGTGCCTGGAGTCCCGGTCCTGGGGGCTACACCTTC
>TRBV7-2|TRBJ1-1|-|-
CASSLKRGGTEAFF
TGTGCCAGCAGCTTAAAAAGGGGGGGAACTGAAGCTTTCTTT
>TRBV10-3|TRBJ2-7|-|-
CAIRGRLSYEQYF
TGTGCCATCAGGGGTCGCCTCTCCTACGAGCAGTACTTC
>TRBV6-5|TRBJ2-7|-|-
CASREYNEQYF
TGTGCCAGCAGGGAGTACAACGAGCAGTACTTC
>TRBV30|TRBJ1-1|-|-
CAWSVEVGTEAFF
TGTGCCTGGAGTGTAGAGGTTGGCACTGAAGCTTTCTTT
>TRBV3-1/TRBV3-2|TRBJ2-7|-|-
CASSQGSAGAYEQYF
TGTGCCAGCAGCCAAGGGTCGGCAGGAGCCTACGAGCAGTACTTC
>TRBV5-6|TRBJ1-2|-|-
CASSPHTRSPGYTF
TGTGCCAGCAGCCCCCATACCCGGTCCCCTGGCTACACCTTC
>TRBV3-1/TRBV3-2|TRBJ1-2|-|-
CASSTPPGDEGYTF
TGTGCCAGCAGCACCCCCCCAGGGGATGAGGGCTACACCTTC
>TRBV5-6|TRBJ1-5|-|-
CASSAQGRSQPQHF
TGTGCCAGCAGCGCTCAGGGTCGTAGTCAGCCCCAGCATTTT
>TRBV18|TRBJ1-5|-|-
CASSPGGPSNQPQHF
TGTGCCAGCTCACCGGGGGGACCCAGCAATCAGCCCCAGCATTTT
>TRBV9|TRBJ2-6|once|-
CASSVAPSGANVLTF
TGTGCCAGCAGCGTAGCTCCCTCTGGGGCCAACGTCCTGACTTTC
>TRBV24-1|TRBJ1-2|-|TRBD1
CATSGWTGGDFGYTF
TGTGCCACCAGTGGCTGGACAGGGGGCGATTTTGGCTACACCTTC
>TRBV5-8|TRBJ2-7|-|TRBD1
CASSRRGQGSYEQYF
TGTGCCAGCAGCCGGAGGGGACAGGGTTCCTACGAGCAGTACTTC
>TRBV15|TRBJ2-7|-|-
CATSRGGVDAYEQYF
TGTGCCACCAGCAGAGGGGGGGTCGATGCCTACGAGCAGTACTTC
>TRBV7-9|TRBJ1-3|-|TRBD1
CASSRGQGVSGNTIYF
TGTGCCAGCAGCCGCGGACAGGGGGTCTCTGGAAACACCATATATTTT
>TRBV7-2|TRBJ2-7|-|TRBD2
CASSSPPISLAHEQYF
TGTGCCAGCAGCTCCCCTCCCATCTCACTAGCGCACGAGCAGTACTTC
>TRBV5-5|TRBJ1-2|-|-
CASSLNEGNYGYTF
TGTGCCAGCAGCTTGAACGAAGGGAACTATGGCTACACCTTC
>TRBV24-1|TRBJ2-2|-|TRBD1
CATSDRTGERSGELFF
TGTGCCACCAGTGATCGGACAGGGGAACGTTCCGGGGAGCTGTTTTTT
>TRBV10-1|TRBJ2-1|-|-
CASSESRLAHEQFF
TGCGCCAGCAGTGAGTCTCGGCTTGCCCATGAGCAGTTCTTC
>TRBV4-1|TRBJ2-5|-|-
CASSQGLGGGVETQYF
TGCGCCAGCAGCCAAGGGTTAGGGGGGGGCGTTGAGACCCAGTACTTC
>TRBV24-1|TRBJ2-7|-|TRBD1
CATSDHPGTGNGDEQYF
TGTGCCACCAGTGATCATCCCGGGACAGGGAATGGAGACGAGCAGTACTTC
>TRBV3-1/TRBV3-2|TRBJ2-7|-|TRBD1
CASSRGTGLSYEQYF
TGTGCCAGCAGCCGTGGGACAGGGCTCTCCTACGAGCAGTACTTC
>TRBV24-1|TRBJ2-1|-|TRBD2
CATSVGTSGRMWNEQFF
TGTGCCACCAGTGTTGGGACTAGCGGGAGGATGTGGAATGAGCAGTTCTTC